The T cell receptor beta chain under discussion was sequenced for a study of cytomegalovirus exposure and HLA in healthy donors. General study results and limits: The TCR clusters that emerged in the first cohort tended, a later analysis found, to co-occur in the 95 to 150 validation repertoires. Usually a TCR sequence was rare, but some public TCRs were found in many donors.

Data came from immunoSEQ multiplex PCR; TCRdb stores just in-frame clones and leaves some out. Of hundreds of thousands of clones listed, roughly 90% are singletons. Concerning this clone itself: Its target is unknown.

The sequence derives from a man aged 18 to 29 in good health and CMV-seropositive. Sequenced: PBMCs.

The DNA of the CDR3 is TGTGCCAGCTGGGAGCTTGGAACCTACGAGCAGTACTTC. Translating gives CASWELGTYEQYF. J is TRBJ2-7 and V is TRBV6-1; D perhaps matches TRBD2 (5 bases). Germline V gives CDR1 MNHNS, CDR2 SASEGT. CDR3 length: 13 amino acids. V was cut by 8 bases and J by 2 bases, with 13 bases left in between.